The TCR beta chain described here comes from a study of cytomegalovirus exposure and HLA in healthy donors. V was trimmed by 0 bases and J by 3 bases, leaving 10 bases between them. This CDR3 is built from 15 residues. The germline gives CDR1 SGHDT, CDR2 YYEEEE. Study-wide results and caveats: Cytomegalovirus association was assigned to some 160 TCR beta chains.

Comments on this clone: Its antigen is unidentified.

The PCR used 60 Vbeta and 13 Jbeta primers. Under the authors' procedure: It was a later analysis that counted roughly 79 million unique TCR beta chains, of which roughly 11 million were shared. Assay: immunoSEQ multiplex PCR; the TCRdb copy retains only in-frame clones and omits some. That table supplies the V and J calls and clone size; D and trimming were determined from the DNA. Of 150,000 to 200,000 clones in the sample, around 75% are singletons; the top ten hold about 3.4%. The receptor's source is a male donor in good health and CMV-seronegative. What was sequenced was PBMCs. This chain uses TRBV5-6 with TRBJ2-1, with D unresolved. CDR3 sequence reads: CASSLVEALYNEQFF. DNA of the CDR3: TGTGCCAGCAGCTTGGTAGAGGCCCTCTACAATGAGCAGTTCTTC.